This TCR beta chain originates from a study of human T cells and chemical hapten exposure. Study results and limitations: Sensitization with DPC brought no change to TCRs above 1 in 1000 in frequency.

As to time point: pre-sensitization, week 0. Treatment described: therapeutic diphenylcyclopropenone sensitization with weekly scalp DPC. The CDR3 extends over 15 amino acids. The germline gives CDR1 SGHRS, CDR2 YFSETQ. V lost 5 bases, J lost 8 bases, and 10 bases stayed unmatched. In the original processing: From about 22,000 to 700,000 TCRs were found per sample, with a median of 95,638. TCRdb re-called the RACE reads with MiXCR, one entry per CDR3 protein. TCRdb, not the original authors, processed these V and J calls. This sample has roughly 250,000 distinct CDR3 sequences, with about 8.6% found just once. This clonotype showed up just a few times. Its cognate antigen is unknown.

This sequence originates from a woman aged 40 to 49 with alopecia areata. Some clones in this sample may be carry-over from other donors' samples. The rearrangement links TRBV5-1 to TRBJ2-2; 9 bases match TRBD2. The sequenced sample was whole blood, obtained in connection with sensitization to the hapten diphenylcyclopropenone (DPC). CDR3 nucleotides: TGCGCCAGCAGACAGACTAGCGGAGCTGAGGGGGAGCTGTTTTTT. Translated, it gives CASRQTSGAEGELFF.